This T cell receptor beta chain was documented in a study of cytomegalovirus exposure and HLA in healthy donors. Findings and limits, study-wide: Cytomegalovirus-associated TCR beta chains were listed, numbering 164. For cytomegalovirus status, the classifier reportedly gave diagnoses with high specificity and sensitivity. In vitro experiments confirmed that three CMV-associated chains were specific for CMV antigens.

Germline lookup yields CDR1 SGHTA and CDR2 FQGNSA. The CDR3 runs to 14 residues. Trimming removed 0 bases from V and 4 bases from J, with 6 bases in between. In its sample, this clone was seen a few times. Its antigen is not identified. The study drew the donors from its roughly 120-subject validation cohort, separate from the roughly 710-subject first cohort. Assay: immunoSEQ multiplex PCR; the TCRdb copy retains only in-frame clones and omits some. Found here are 250,000 to 350,000 clones, about nine tenths of them singletons; the top ten hold around 0.84%. This sequence was found in a woman between 18 and 29 years old in good health and CMV-seronegative. The V and J genes are TRBV7-2 and TRBJ2-2; perhaps TRBD2 as D (6 bases). Sequenced material: PBMCs. The CDR3 nucleotides read TGTGCCAGCAGCTTAGCGGGAGGCACCGGGGAGCTGTTTTTT. Translation gives CASSLAGGTGELFF.